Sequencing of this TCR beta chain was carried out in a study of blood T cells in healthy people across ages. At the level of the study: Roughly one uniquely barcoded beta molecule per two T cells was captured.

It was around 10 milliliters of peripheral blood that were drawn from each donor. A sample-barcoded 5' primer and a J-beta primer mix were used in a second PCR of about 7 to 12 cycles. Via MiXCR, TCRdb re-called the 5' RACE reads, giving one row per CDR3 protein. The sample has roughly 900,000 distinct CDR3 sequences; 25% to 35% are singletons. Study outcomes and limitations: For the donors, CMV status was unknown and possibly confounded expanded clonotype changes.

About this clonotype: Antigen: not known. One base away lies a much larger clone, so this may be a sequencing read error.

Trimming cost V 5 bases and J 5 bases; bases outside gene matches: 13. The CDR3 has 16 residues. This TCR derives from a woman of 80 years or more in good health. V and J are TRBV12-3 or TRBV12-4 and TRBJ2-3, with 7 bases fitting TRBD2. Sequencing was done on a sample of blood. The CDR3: CASSTNKGGRIDTQYF. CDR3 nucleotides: TGTGCCAGCAGTACGAACAAGGGCGGGAGAATAGATACGCAGTATTTT.